This entry lists 24 T cell receptor beta chains sequenced from one sample in a study of tumor-infiltrating lymphocytes in localized non-small cell lung cancer. TCRdb's copy holds only in-frame clones and misses some; the assay was immunoSEQ multiplex PCR. The top ten hold approximately 6.7% of the sample, which has around 12,000 clones, 66% seen once. Sequenced: lung tumor tissue. The source of these receptors is a human donor with non-small cell lung cancer.

This rearrangement joins TRBV29-1 to TRBJ2-5; TRBD1 aligns across 7 bases. The V gene's germline CDR1 is SQVTM and CDR2 ANQGSEA. This CDR3 comprises 14 residues. The V and J ends lost 8 bases and 1 base, in that order; junction bases with no gene match: 10. DNA for the CDR3: TGCAGCAAAACAGGGGACACCATCCAAGAGACCCAGTACTTC. This gives the protein CSKTGDTIQETQYF.

V gene TRBV5-1 combines with J gene TRBJ2-3; TRBD2 aligns across 9 bases. Looked up from germline, CDR1 is SGHRS and CDR2 is YFSETQ. The junction had 6 bases not matched to a gene; V was cut back by 5 bases and J by 5 bases. This CDR3 has 14 amino acids. The CDR3 nucleotides read TGCGCCAGCAGGGGTCGACTAGCGGTAGATACGCAGTATTTT. This translates into CASRGRLAVDTQYF.

The chain has TRBV10-2 and TRBJ1-6, with D perhaps matching TRBD1 (5 bases). This CDR3 has 16 residues. The V gene's germline CDR1 is WSHSY and CDR2 SAAADI. V was clipped by 7 bases and J by 3 bases, with 16 bases between them. The DNA of the CDR3 is TGCGCCAGCACCCTCGGGGCATTAAGCTATAATTCACCCCTCCACTTT. This translates into CASTLGALSYNSPLHF.

The J gene is TRBJ2-2, the V gene TRBV4-2; a weak D match, TRBD2 (5 bases). V gave up 0 bases and J gave up 7 bases, with 15 bases separating them. CDR1 is LGHNA and CDR2 is YNFKEQ in the germline V gene. The CDR3 sequence is 16 residues long. The CDR3 loop is CASSQDGDREIGELFF. CDR3 sequence (DNA): TGTGCCAGCAGCCAAGATGGTGATAGGGAGATCGGGGAGCTGTTTTTT.

The rearrangement joins TRBV2 to TRBJ2-7, with D possibly TRBD2 on 5 matching bases. The CDR3 has 16 residues. V was shortened by 3 bases and J by 0 bases, with 15 bases between the two germline ends. From germline, CDR1 is SNHLY and CDR2 FYNNEI. The CDR3 DNA reads TGTGCCAGCAGTGACGCGGGTGGGCTCGCCTCCTACGAGCAGTACTTC. Translating gives CASSDAGGLASYEQYF.

This chain connects TRBV6-5 to TRBJ2-5, with 9 bases matching TRBD1. V shed 4 bases and J 7 bases; nucleotides not matched to a gene: 4. The CDR3 length is 13 residues. Germline lookup yields CDR1 MNHEY and CDR2 SVGAGI. This chain's CDR3 is CASSWDRAGTQYF. The CDR3, as DNA: TGTGCCAGCAGTTGGGACAGGGCAGGGACCCAGTACTTC.

This chain joins TRBV30 and TRBJ2-2; D unresolved. Deletions cut 4 bases from V and 2 bases from J, with 11 bases between. The CDR3 covers 14 residues. Germline V gene lookup returns CDR1 GTSNPN and CDR2 SVGIG (reference sequence). The CDR3 loop is CAWTRGGNTGELFF. Written as DNA, the CDR3 is TGTGCCTGGACGCGTGGCGGCAACACCGGGGAGCTGTTTTTT.

The V and J genes are TRBV2 and TRBJ2-7; D is undetermined. CDR3 length equals 19 residues. Per the germline V gene, CDR1 is SNHLY and CDR2 is FYNNEI. The V and J ends lost 6 bases and 7 bases respectively, with 34 bases between them. In DNA form, the CDR3 reads TGTGCCAGCAGGGCCATAATAGCCTCCGACACGTTGGGGTCTTGGGAGCAGTACTTC. It specifies CASRAIIASDTLGSWEQYF.

This clone has a handful of counts. The rearrangement links TRBV30 to TRBJ2-2; 10 bases fit TRBD2. The CDR3 is 13 residues long. The germline V gene has CDR1 GTSNPN and CDR2 SVGIG (reference sequence). V shed 8 bases, J shed 7 bases, and the junction held 7 bases outside the gene matches. This CDR3 is CAGAGGPGGELFF. CDR3 nucleotides: TGTGCCGGAGCGGGGGGGCCGGGCGGGGAGCTGTTTTTT.

The rearrangement links TRBV6-6 to TRBJ1-2, with a possible D match to TRBD1 (5 bases). The CDR3 spans 14 residues. The V gene lost 4 bases and the J gene lost 5 bases, with 14 bases spanning the gap. Germline V gives CDR1 MNHNY, CDR2 SVGAGI (reference sequence). This chain's CDR3 is CASSWSDRFYGYTF. CDR3 nucleotides: TGTGCCAGCAGTTGGTCAGACAGATTTTATGGCTACACCTTC.

V is TRBV18 and J is TRBJ1-4; 7 nucleotides align to TRBD1. The V gene end was trimmed by 6 bases and the J gene end by 6 bases; junction bases not matched to a gene: 7. Looked up from germline, CDR1 is KGHSH and CDR2 is LQKENI. The CDR3 length is 14 residues. The CDR3 spells CASSLQGGDEKLFF. CDR3 in DNA: TGTGCCAGCTCTCTGCAAGGGGGCGATGAAAAACTGTTTTTT.

The chain is built from TRBV28 and TRBJ2-2; 12 bases are a match to TRBD2. This CDR3 is 16 amino acids long. In germline, CDR1 is MDHEN, CDR2 SYDVKM. Trimming took 8 bases from V and 5 from J; bases not matched to a gene: 9. The CDR3 protein is CASSLRGTSGTGELFF. CDR3 sequence (DNA): TGTGCCAGCTCCCTGAGGGGGACTAGCGGGACCGGGGAGCTGTTTTTT.

By sample fraction, this clone is medium-sized. The chain employs TRBV6-5 and TRBJ2-7; D is unresolved. Trimming pared 0 bases from V and 0 bases from J, leaving 12 bases between. Looked up from germline, CDR1 is MNHEY and CDR2 is SVGAGI. The CDR3 runs to 16 residues. CDR3 coding DNA: TGTGCCAGCAGTTACTCCACCCTGGGCACCTCCTACGAGCAGTACTTC. This sequence encodes CASSYSTLGTSYEQYF.

This clone has a single count. This sequence joins TRBV15 and TRBJ1-2, with unresolved D. The V gene's germline CDR1 is LNHNV and CDR2 YYDKDF (reference sequence). The CDR3 consists of 16 residues. Trimming shortened V by 0 bases and J by 0 bases, and 11 bases separated the two germline ends. In DNA form, the CDR3 reads TGTGCCACCAGCAGAGAATTACTTTCCTCTAACTATGGCTACACCTTC. Its translation: CATSRELLSSNYGYTF.

This clone was detected only a few times. This chain connects TRBV29-1 to TRBJ1-4; a weak D match, TRBD1 (5 bases). The CDR3 loop spans 13 amino acids. Trimming shortened V by 5 bases and J by 8 bases, and 15 bases separated the two germline ends. Germline V gives CDR1 SQVTM, CDR2 ANQGSEA. The CDR3 bases are TGCAGCGTTATGCGGGATTCAGGGGAAAAACTGTTTTTT. Its translation is CSVMRDSGEKLFF. Variable domain in full (rest from reference TRBV29-1 and TRBJ1-4): SAVISQKPSRDICQRGTSLTIQCQVDSQVTMMFWYRQQPGQSLTLIATANQGSEATYESGFVIDKFPISRPNLTFSTLTVSNMSPEDSSIYLCSVMRDSGEKLFFGSGTQLSVL.

The chain couples TRBV19 to TRBJ1-2; D is undetermined. Germline CDR1 LNHDA, CDR2 SQIVND (reference sequence). Trimming took off 8 bases at V and 0 bases at J, with 10 bases between the two ends. The CDR3 sequence is 13 residues long. The CDR3, as DNA: TGTGCCAGTGCAGACGGGACTAACTATGGCTACACCTTC. Amino acids: CASADGTNYGYTF.

V gene TRBV10-3 combines with J gene TRBJ1-2; D is perhaps TRBD1 (5 bases). Germline CDR1 reads ENHRY; CDR2 reads SYGVKD. The CDR3 consists of 15 residues. With 0 bases removed from V and 8 bases from J, the gap between germline ends came to 16 bases. CDR3 nucleotides: TGTGCCATCAGTGAGTCGAATAAGGGGAGAGAGGGCTACACCTTC. This gives the protein CAISESNKGREGYTF.

The rearrangement links TRBV5-1 to TRBJ2-7, with TRBD2 matching 12 bases. The germline gives CDR1 SGHRS, CDR2 YFSETQ. The CDR3 consists of 16 residues. The ends lost 1 base at V and 4 bases at J; junction bases unmatched: 6. The CDR3 loop is CASSLTSGGWGYEQYF. The CDR3 DNA follows: TGCGCCAGCAGCTTGACTAGCGGGGGGTGGGGTTACGAGCAGTACTTC.

The chain has TRBV19 and TRBJ1-2, with D uncertain. Germline values: CDR1 LNHDA, CDR2 SQIVND (reference sequence). V shed 3 bases and J shed 4 bases, with 9 bases lying between them. The CDR3 length is 13 residues. The CDR3 region is CASSISPLYGYTF. The CDR3 DNA sequence: TGTGCCAGTAGTATTAGTCCGCTCTATGGCTACACCTTC. The whole variable domain, remainder taken from reference TRBV19 and TRBJ1-2, is DGGITQSPKYLFRKEGQNVTLSCEQNLNHDAMYWYRQDPGQGLRLIYYSQIVNDFQKGDIAEGYSVSREKKESFPLTVTSAQKNPTAFYLCASSISPLYGYTFGSGTRLTVV.

The chain carries TRBV30 and TRBJ2-1; 11 bases fit TRBD2. Germline V gene lookup returns CDR1 GTSNPN and CDR2 SVGIG (reference sequence). CDR3 length equals 15 residues. V was clipped by 4 bases and J by 8 bases; unmatched bases: 10. For the CDR3, the DNA is TGTGCCTGGACCATCGGAACTAGCGGGAGCCATGAGCAGTTCTTC. This codes for CAWTIGTSGSHEQFF.

V usage is TRBV5-5 and J usage is TRBJ1-1; D is uncertain. V shed 3 bases and J shed 1 base, with 13 bases lying between them. The CDR3 totals 15 residues. The V gene's germline CDR1 is SGHKS and CDR2 YYEKEE (reference sequence). Here the CDR3 reads CASSSEGGRNTEAFF. CDR3 sequence (DNA): TGTGCCAGCAGCTCCGAAGGAGGGCGGAACACTGAAGCTTTCTTT.

The V gene is TRBV9, the J gene TRBJ1-6; no clear D gene. The CDR3 loop spans 14 amino acids. V shed 0 bases and J shed 9 bases, with 10 bases lying between them. Germline loops: CDR1 SGDLS, CDR2 YYNGEE. The CDR3 bases are TGTGCCAGCAGCGTAGGGAACCAATTTTCACCCCTCCACTTT. It yields the protein CASSVGNQFSPLHF.

J is TRBJ2-5 and V is TRBV6-1, with TRBD2 matching 10 bases. This CDR3 spans 17 amino acids. After removal of 0 bases from V and 5 bases from J, the junction contained 9 bases not matched to a gene. CDR1 and CDR2 from the germline V gene are MNHNS and SASEGT. The CDR3 nucleotides read TGTGCCAGCAGTGAAGCGAGCGGGAGGGCCATAAGCGAGACCCAGTACTTC. Residues: CASSEASGRAISETQYF.

The chain links TRBV7-6 to TRBJ2-1; TRBD1 aligns across 8 bases. V shed 5 bases, J shed 0 bases, and the junction held 9 bases outside the gene matches. CDR1 is SGHVS, CDR2 FNYEAQ, per germline. CDR3 length equals 17 residues. CDR3 nucleotide sequence: TGTGCCAGCAGCCTACTGACAGGGGATAGCTCCTACAATGAGCAGTTCTTC. Translation: CASSLLTGDSSYNEQFF.